A single sample gave rise to the 5 T cell receptor beta chains below, sequenced in a study of T cells in Graves' hyperthyroidism and ophthalmopathy. Amplification targeted TCR beta CDR3 regions from RNA transcripts. A set of HTBI primers served as the primers for a first-round RT-PCR of the TCR CDR3. One entry per CDR3 protein results from TCRdb running MiXCR on the multiplex PCR reads. The sample gives about 250,000 distinct CDR3 sequences, roughly 22% of which show up once; 35% to 40% is in the top ten. Input material: blood. All receptors come from a woman between 40 and 50 years old with Graves' ophthalmopathy.

Many counts were recorded for this clonotype. The rearrangement joins TRBV15 to TRBJ1-5; TRBD1 aligns across 7 bases. CDR3 length equals 15 residues. V lost 5 bases to trimming and J lost 5 bases; unmatched junction nucleotides: 9. Germline CDR1 reads LNHNV; CDR2 reads YYDKDF (reference sequence). Here the CDR3 reads CATSVSGGEYQPQHF. The DNA for the CDR3 is TGTGCCACCAGCGTCTCAGGGGGAGAGTATCAGCCCCAGCATTTT.

At least ten counts were recorded for this clonotype. The J gene is TRBJ2-7, the V gene TRBV27; 7 bases agree with TRBD2. Germline-derived CDR1 and CDR2 are MNHEY and SMNVEV (reference sequence). After removal of 8 bases from V and 7 bases from J, the junction contained 14 bases not matched to a gene. The CDR3 covers 14 residues. The CDR3: CASVLRGGPREQYF. As DNA, the CDR3 is TGTGCCAGCGTGCTCCGCGGGGGACCTCGGGAGCAGTACTTC.

This clonotype has a count of ten or more. This chain connects TRBV9 to TRBJ2-2, with a tentative D call TRBD2 (5 bases). Germline V gene sequence: CDR1 SGDLS, CDR2 YYNGEE. The CDR3 consists of 14 residues. V was trimmed by 2 bases and J by 5 bases, leaving 10 bases between them. This chain's CDR3 is CASSVGPGTGELFF. CDR3 in DNA: TGTGCCAGCAGCGTGGGCCCGGGGACCGGGGAGCTGTTTTTT.

In its sample, this clonotype was seen many times. The genes are TRBV4-2 and TRBJ1-2; TRBD1 might be the D (5 bases). V shed 2 bases and J shed 6 bases, with 22 bases lying between them. CDR1 is LGHNA and CDR2 is YNFKEQ in the germline V gene. The length of the CDR3 is 17 residues. The chain's CDR3 is CASSQPRMGQGENGYTF. The CDR3 DNA sequence: TGTGCCAGCAGCCAACCCCGAATGGGTCAGGGCGAAAATGGCTACACCTTC.

The sample holds many counts of this clonotype. CDR3 loop: CASSLLGPPMEQYF. Here the CDR3 DNA reads TGCGCCAGCAGCCTACTTGGGCCGCCGATGGAGCAGTACTTC. The rearrangement links TRBV5-1 to TRBJ2-7; the D is unclear. With 4 bases removed from V and 7 bases from J, the gap between germline ends came to 18 bases. The CDR3 is 14 amino acids. The germline V gene has CDR1 SGHRS and CDR2 YFSETQ.